This T cell receptor (beta chain) was profiled in a study of cytomegalovirus exposure and HLA in healthy donors. Findings and caveats of the study: The records held CMV serostatus as the only immune exposure information. In vitro testing confirmed three CMV-associated chains as specific for CMV antigens.

Points on this clone: As yet, its antigen is unknown.

PCR used 60 Vbeta primers and 13 Jbeta primers. As processed by the authors: Later, an analysis found tens of millions of unique TCR beta chains, and approximately 10 million of these were shared. Here immunoSEQ multiplex PCR was the method, and the copy in TCRdb shows in-frame clones only, minus some. V and J calls and clone size are as listed in that table; D and trimming were resolved from the DNA. In all, the sample yields around 75,000 clones. The CDR3 has 14 amino acids. V was pared by 4 bases and J by 5 bases, with 4 bases of the junction left unmatched. Germline-derived CDR1 and CDR2 are MDHEN and SYDVKM.

This rearrangement joins TRBV28 to TRBJ1-5, with 8 bases matching TRBD1. Source material: PBMCs. This TCR came from a woman aged 55 to 70 in good health and CMV-seronegative. CDR3 sequence: CASSWGQDYQPQHF. Here the CDR3 DNA reads TGTGCCAGCAGTTGGGGACAGGACTATCAGCCCCAGCATTTT.